The clone carrying this TCR beta chain was seen a handful of times. Its specificity is not known. V gave up 4 bases and J gave up 7 bases; unmatched junction bases: 3. The germline V gene has CDR1 SGHDN and CDR2 FVKESK. The CDR3 has 12 residues. This entry belongs to a study of T-cell reconstitution after alpha-beta-depleted transplantation in children. Regarding the study as a whole: The origin of alpha-beta T cells about two months after transplant was reportedly several hundred expanded graft clones. Surviving recipient cells, namely T cells and thymic progenitors, were the source of high day-60 TCRbeta diversity in some patients. Newly made T cells mostly supplied T-cell counts and diversity one year after transplant.

Using unique molecular identifiers, the investigators prepared the TCRbeta library. MiXCR, applied by TCRdb to the PCR reads, yields one record per CDR3 protein. The data show more than 400,000 distinct CDR3 sequences, more than 9.5% seen once. The chain carries TRBV14 and TRBJ2-7, with 8 bases that match TRBD1. The starting material was PBMCs, mostly from graft donor cells, obtained 180 days after TCRalphabeta/CD19-depleted stem cell transplant. The sequence was obtained from a female patient aged 2-10 years who had a stem cell transplant for aplastic anemia, so the T cells may come from the graft donor. CDR3 sequence: CASSLRDREQYF. The DNA for the CDR3 is TGTGCCAGCAGCCTACGGGACAGGGAGCAGTACTTC.